This T cell receptor (beta chain) derives from a study of cytomegalovirus exposure and HLA in healthy donors. Study conclusions and caveats: TCR beta chains numbering more than 150 were designated cytomegalovirus-associated. Across donors, most TCRs were seen rarely, yet some public ones were widespread. High sensitivity and specificity were reportedly achieved when the classifier diagnosed cytomegalovirus status. It was found in a later analysis that first-cohort TCR clusters tended to co-occur in the approximately 130 validation repertoires.

The assay was immunoSEQ multiplex PCR, and TCRdb's table has in-frame clones only and misses some. The data contain around 98,000 clones, around 88% of them singletons. With 0 bases removed from V and 10 bases from J, the gap between germline ends came to 11 bases. Germline CDR1 SGHRS, CDR2 YFSETQ. The CDR3 is made up of 14 amino acids. Notes on this clone: The antigen remains unidentified.

The TCR sequence derives from a woman aged 30 to 39 in good health and CMV-seronegative. The chain is built from TRBV5-1 and TRBJ1-6; the D is unclear. The sample consisted of PBMCs. The CDR3 region has the DNA TGCGCCAGCAGCTTGGGGGCCTTAATATCACCCCTCCACTTT. The encoded protein is CASSLGALISPLHF.